This T cell receptor beta chain was sequenced for a study of blood T cell repertoires in COVID-19. Looking at the study overall: Nucleic acid was either cDNA or gDNA, and it came from T cells, B-cell-depleted T cells, or PBMCs.

Authors' data handling: For nucleated cells, counts were estimated from reference gene primer amplification. TCRdb keeps only in-frame clones here, not all; method: immunoSEQ multiplex PCR. The V and J calls and clone size come from that table; D and trimming were worked out from the DNA. The data contain some 180,000 clones, approximately 90% of them singletons. The receptor's source is a man aged 35 to 55 with active or convalescent COVID-19. The sequenced sample was peripheral blood.

The CDR3 region has the DNA TGTGCCAGCAGCTCCCTAGCCTCGGAACTGTTTTTT. This codes for CASSSLASELFF. The chain links TRBV7-9 to TRBJ2-2; D may be TRBD2 (5 bases). V was trimmed by 4 bases and J by 14 bases, leaving 14 bases between them. The CDR3 consists of 12 residues. Germline V CDR1 and CDR2: SEHNR, FQNEAQ (reference sequence).